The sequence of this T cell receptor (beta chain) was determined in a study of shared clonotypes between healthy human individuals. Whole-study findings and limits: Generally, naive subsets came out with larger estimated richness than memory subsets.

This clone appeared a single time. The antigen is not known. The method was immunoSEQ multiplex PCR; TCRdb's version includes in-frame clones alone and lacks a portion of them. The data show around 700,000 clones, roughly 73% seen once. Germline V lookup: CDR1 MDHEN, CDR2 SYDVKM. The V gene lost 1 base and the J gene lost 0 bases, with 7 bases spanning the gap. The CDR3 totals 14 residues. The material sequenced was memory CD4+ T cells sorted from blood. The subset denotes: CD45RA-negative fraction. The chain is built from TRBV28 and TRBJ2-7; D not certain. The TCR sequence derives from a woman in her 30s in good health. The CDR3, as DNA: TGTGCCAGCAGTTTATATACGCTCTCCTACGAGCAGTACTTC. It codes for CASSLYTLSYEQYF.